These T cell receptor beta chains were read from a single sample in a study of T cell responses to AZD1222 COVID-19 vaccine. The data were produced by immunoSEQ multiplex PCR, yet TCRdb's version contains in-frame clones alone and is incomplete. The sample includes 150,000 to 200,000 clones, about 92% of them seen just once. The source material was peripheral blood, sampled on day 0 of AZD1222 vaccination. The receptors shown here come from an adult in good health. CDR3s include the opening cysteine and the closing phenylalanine or tryptophan. A D gene is named only where the DNA matches it firmly. Only part of the rows carry a size: once, few, many, or a class if the clone is expanded.

D | J | length | V | size | DNA | CDR3
NA | TRBJ1-1 | 14 | TRBV4-3 | NA | TGCGCCAGCAGCCAAGTAGGGAAGAACACTGAAGCTTTCTTT | CASSQVGKNTEAFF
NA | TRBJ1-5 | 14 | TRBV24-1 | NA | TGTGCCACCAGTGATCGGACAGCTGATCAGCCCCAGCATTTT | CATSDRTADQPQHF
NA | TRBJ1-5 | 17 | TRBV27 | NA | TGTGCCAGCAGTGGACTACAGGACGAGACACTTTATCAGCCCCAGCATTTT | CASSGLQDETLYQPQHF
NA | TRBJ1-5 | 13 | TRBV7-2 | NA | TGTGCCAGCAGCTTAGGGGGCAAACAGCCCCAGCATTTT | CASSLGGKQPQHF
NA | TRBJ2-5 | 18 | TRBV11-2 | NA | TGTGCCAGCAGGTCGACATGGTGGCCCCGGGTCCTTAAAGAGACCCAGTACTTC | CASRSTWWPRVLKETQYF
TRBD1 | TRBJ2-3 | 13 | TRBV9 | NA | TGTGCCAGCAACGCAGGGGGCGTGGGTACGCAGTATTTT | CASNAGGVGTQYF
NA | TRBJ2-5 | 14 | TRBV2 | NA | TGTGCCAGCAGTCCAGGTCAGACGCCAGAGACCCAGTACTTC | CASSPGQTPETQYF
NA | TRBJ2-2 | 16 | TRBV2 | NA | TGTGCCAGCAGTGATGGGCTAGCGTCGAACACCGGGGAGCTGTTTTTT | CASSDGLASNTGELFF
TRBD1 | TRBJ1-1 | 14 | TRBV2 | NA | TGTGCCAGCAGAGTCGACAGGGGGCCAACTGAAGCTTTCTTT | CASRVDRGPTEAFF
TRBD1 | TRBJ1-5 | 16 | TRBV6-4 | NA | TGTGCCATCAAGAGGGGACAGGGGTTCGGCAATCAGCCCCAGCATTTT | CAIKRGQGFGNQPQHF
NA | TRBJ2-1 | 15 | TRBV11-2 | NA | TGTGCCAGCAGCTTAGAACGGAGCTCCTACAATGAGCAGTTCTTC | CASSLERSSYNEQFF
TRBD1 | TRBJ1-5 | 17 | TRBV4-1 | NA | TGCGCCAGCAGCGGGGACAGGGCCCGATATAGCAATCAGCCCCAGCATTTT | CASSGDRARYSNQPQHF
TRBD2 | TRBJ2-2 | 16 | TRBV7-2 | NA | TGTGCCAGCAGCTTAGCTAGCGGGGGGTCCACCGGGGAGCTGTTTTTT | CASSLASGGSTGELFF
NA | TRBJ2-3 | 13 | TRBV6-5 | NA | TGTGCCAGCAGTTACTCCTCGGGGGATACGCAGTATTTT | CASSYSSGDTQYF
NA | TRBJ1-2 | 19 | TRBV27 | once | TGTGCCAGCAGTCCCCTACCGGTCGGGTCGTCTTTCACGGGCTATGGCTACACCTTC | CASSPLPVGSSFTGYGYTF
NA | TRBJ1-1 | 10 | TRBV7-9 | NA | TGTGCCAGCAGCGCGGGGACGGCTTTCTTT | CASSAGTAFF
NA | TRBJ1-2 | 11 | TRBV6-5 | NA | TGTGCCAGCATGAGGGGACATGGCTACACCTTC | CASMRGHGYTF
TRBD1 | TRBJ1-2 | 17 | TRBV7-2 | NA | TGTGCCAGCAGCTTAGAGCGGGGGACAGGCGTCGTCTATGGCTACACCTTC | CASSLERGTGVVYGYTF
NA | TRBJ1-1 | 12 | TRBV19 | NA | TGTGCCAGTAGTATGGGGAACACTGAAGCTTTCTTT | CASSMGNTEAFF
TRBD1 | TRBJ1-1 | 14 | TRBV14 | NA | TGTGCCAGCAGCCTCACCGGGACAGCCACTGAAGCTTTCTTT | CASSLTGTATEAFF
NA | TRBJ1-1 | 17 | TRBV18 | NA | TGTGCCAGCTCACCACGGATGACAGGAAGAATGAACACTGAAGCTTTCTTT | CASSPRMTGRMNTEAFF
TRBD1 | TRBJ2-3 | 13 | TRBV7-3 | NA | TGTGCCAGCAGCCCCACAGGGGGCGATAGGCAGTATTTT | CASSPTGGDRQYF
NA | TRBJ1-1 | 14 | TRBV7-9 | NA | TGTGCCAGCAGCTCCAGGGGTTTTAACACTGAAGCTTTCTTT | CASSSRGFNTEAFF
NA | TRBJ1-1 | 16 | TRBV25-1 | NA | TGTGCCAGCAGACCCTACCGGGCTTCGAAGGACACTGAAGCTTTCTTT | CASRPYRASKDTEAFF
NA | TRBJ2-5 | 13 | TRBV4-3 | NA | TGCGCCAGCAGCCTTACCCAAGCGGGGACCCAGTACTTC | CASSLTQAGTQYF
TRBD2 | TRBJ2-5 | 17 | TRBV6-2/TRBV6-3 | NA | TGTGCCAGCAGTCCCTTCCCAGGACTAGCGGGAAGGAAGACCCAGTACTTC | CASSPFPGLAGRKTQYF
NA | TRBJ1-2 | 13 | TRBV28 | once | TGTGCCAGCAGGGTTAGGGGTCACTATGGCTACACCTTC | CASRVRGHYGYTF
TRBD1 | TRBJ1-1 | 13 | TRBV7-9 | NA | TGTGCCAGCAGCCCAGGGGGGGTTACTGAAGCTTTCTTT | CASSPGGVTEAFF
NA | TRBJ1-6 | 15 | TRBV3-1/TRBV3-2 | NA | TGTGCCAGCAGCCAGGGGGGGGCACCTAATTCACCCCTCCACTTT | CASSQGGAPNSPLHF
NA | TRBJ2-1 | 21 | TRBV21-1 | NA | TGTGCCAGCAGCACCTCGGATCGACTAGCGGGGGGGCCGAGTACCTACAATGAGCAGTTCTTC | CASSTSDRLAGGPSTYNEQFF
NA | TRBJ1-1 | 13 | TRBV11-2 | NA | TGTGCCAGCAGCCCCTATCTGAACACTGAAGCTTTCTTT | CASSPYLNTEAFF
NA | TRBJ1-6 | 13 | TRBV30 | once | TGTGCCTGGAGTGTAAACTGGGATTCACCCCTCCACTTT | CAWSVNWDSPLHF